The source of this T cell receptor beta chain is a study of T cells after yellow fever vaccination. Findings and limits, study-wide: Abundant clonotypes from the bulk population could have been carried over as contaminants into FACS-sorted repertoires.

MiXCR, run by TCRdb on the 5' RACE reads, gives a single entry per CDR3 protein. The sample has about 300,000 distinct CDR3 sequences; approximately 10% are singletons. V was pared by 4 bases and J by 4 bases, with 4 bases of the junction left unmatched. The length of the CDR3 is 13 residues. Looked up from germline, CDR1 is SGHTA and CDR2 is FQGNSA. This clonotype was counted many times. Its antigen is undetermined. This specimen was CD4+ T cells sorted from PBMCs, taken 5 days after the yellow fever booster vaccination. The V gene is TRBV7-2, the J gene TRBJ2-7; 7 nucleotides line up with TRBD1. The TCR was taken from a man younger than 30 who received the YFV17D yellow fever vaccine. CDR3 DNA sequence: TGTGCCAGCAGCTCAGGGGGACCGTACGAGCAGTACTTC. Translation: CASSSGGPYEQYF.